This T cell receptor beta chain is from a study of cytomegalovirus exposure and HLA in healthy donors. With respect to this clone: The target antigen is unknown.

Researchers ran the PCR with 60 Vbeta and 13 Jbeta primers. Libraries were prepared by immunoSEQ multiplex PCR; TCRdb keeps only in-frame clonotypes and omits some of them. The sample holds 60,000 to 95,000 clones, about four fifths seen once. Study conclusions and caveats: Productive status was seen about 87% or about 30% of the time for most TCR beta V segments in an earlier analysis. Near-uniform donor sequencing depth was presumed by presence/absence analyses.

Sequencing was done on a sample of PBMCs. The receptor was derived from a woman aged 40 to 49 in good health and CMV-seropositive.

CDR3 coding DNA: TGTGCCAGCAGTTCGCGGAGCTCCTATAATTCACCCCTCCACTTT. Protein: CASSSRSSYNSPLHF. V and J are TRBV6-5 and TRBJ1-6; D remains unclear. With 4 bases removed from V and 0 bases from J, the gap between germline ends came to 7 bases. The germline V gene encodes CDR1 MNHEY and CDR2 SVGAGI. This CDR3 comprises 15 residues.